These 22 T cell receptor beta chains share one sample of origin, sequenced in a study of T cells in Graves' hyperthyroidism and ophthalmopathy. Amplification of TCR beta CDR3 regions used RNA as the template. The TCR CDR3 first-round RT-PCR relied on the HTBI primer set. TCRdb reprocessed the multiplex PCR reads via MiXCR and lists one record per CDR3 protein. The sample records approximately 640,000 distinct CDR3 sequences, roughly 17% being singletons. Sequenced: blood. The source is a woman in her twenties or thirties with Graves' hyperthyroidism.

The chain combines TRBV5-4 with TRBJ1-1; perhaps TRBD1 as D (5 bases). V lost 0 bases and J 1 base, leaving 10 bases between the germline ends. Per the germline V gene, CDR1 is SGHNT and CDR2 is YYREEE (reference sequence). The CDR3 loop spans 15 amino acids. CDR3 loop: CASSLEATGNTEAFF. For the CDR3, the DNA is TGTGCCAGCAGCTTGGAGGCTACAGGGAACACTGAAGCTTTCTTT.

This clonotype was detected ten times or more. V and J are TRBV7-9 and TRBJ1-1; 8 bases match TRBD1. The CDR3 sequence is 15 residues long. Germline lookup yields CDR1 SEHNR and CDR2 FQNEAQ (reference sequence). Trimming took 3 bases from V and 1 from J; bases not matched to a gene: 4. This chain's CDR3 is CASSFQGAANTEAFF. CDR3 coding DNA: TGTGCCAGCAGCTTTCAGGGGGCGGCGAACACTGAAGCTTTCTTT.

This clonotype came up a few times. CDR3 DNA sequence: TGCGCCAGCAGCCAAGCTAGCGGGAGGGTTAACACCGGGGAGCTGTTTTTT. Its translation: CASSQASGRVNTGELFF. The rearrangement uses TRBV4-3 and TRBJ2-2; 12 bases align to TRBD2. The V and J ends lost 1 base and 2 bases, in that order; junction bases with no gene match: 2. CDR1 is LGHNA and CDR2 is YSLEER in the germline V gene. The CDR3 is 17 residues long.

This chain uses TRBV19 with TRBJ2-1; tentative D call: TRBD1 (6 bases). Germline V CDR1 and CDR2: LNHDA, SQIVND (reference sequence). The CDR3 consists of 15 residues. V lost 3 bases and J lost 7, with 16 bases in between. CDR3 coding DNA: TGTGCCAGTAGTATGGGCCCGCAGGGGTTAAATGAGCAGTTCTTC. As protein: CASSMGPQGLNEQFF.

J is TRBJ2-7 and V is TRBV30; 7 bases match TRBD2. Germline CDR1 GTSNPN, CDR2 SVGIG (reference sequence). The CDR3 is made up of 14 amino acids. J gave up 5 bases and V 0 bases, and 7 bases lay outside the gene matches. The CDR3 coding sequence is TGTGCCTGGAGTGTACAGGCTAGCGGAAACGAGCAGTACTTC. Amino acid sequence: CAWSVQASGNEQYF.

This clonotype was found many times. The chain joins TRBV7-2 to TRBJ2-1; D might be TRBD2 (6 bases). This CDR3 spans 14 amino acids. V dropped 5 bases and J dropped 8 bases, with 16 bases sitting between them. Germline CDR1 is SGHTA and CDR2 is FQGNSA. The CDR3 is CASSPPVRRDEQFF. In nucleotides, the CDR3 is TGTGCCAGCAGCCCCCCTGTCAGGAGGGATGAGCAGTTCTTC.

This clonotype was seen a few times. The rearrangement uses TRBV19 and TRBJ2-7; D not certain. CDR3 length equals 13 residues. The V end lost 1 base, the J end lost 2 bases, and 6 bases lay between the germline ends. CDR1 and CDR2 (germline): LNHDA, SQIVND (reference sequence). CDR3: CASSIASTYEQYF. In DNA, the CDR3 is TGTGCCAGTAGTATAGCCAGTACCTACGAGCAGTACTTC.

Many counts were recorded for this clonotype. The genes are TRBV29-1 and TRBJ2-7, with D unclear. This CDR3 has 12 amino acids. The V end lost 3 bases, the J end lost 6 bases, and 12 bases lay between the germline ends. Germline assignment: CDR1 SQVTM and CDR2 ANQGSEA. The CDR3 reads CSVDIVTGEQYF. Here the CDR3 DNA reads TGCAGCGTTGATATAGTAACCGGCGAGCAGTACTTC.

This clonotype was seen ten or more times. This chain connects TRBV13 to TRBJ2-1; D is perhaps TRBD1 or TRBD2 (5 bases each). The CDR3 has 14 residues. V dropped 5 bases and J dropped 5 bases, with 13 bases sitting between them. CDR1 is PRHDT, CDR2 FYEKMQ, per germline (reference sequence). Written as DNA, the CDR3 is TGTGCCAGCAGCAACCGGGACCTGGACAATGAGCAGTTCTTC. It yields the protein CASSNRDLDNEQFF.

The sample holds many counts of this clonotype. The chain is built from TRBV12-3 or TRBV12-4 and TRBJ2-3, with D possibly TRBD2 on 6 matching bases. The CDR3 is made up of 15 amino acids. Trimming stripped 6 bases from V and 2 bases from J, with 15 bases between. CDR3 loop: CASRPGEFLTDTQYF. The CDR3 region has the DNA TGTGCCAGCAGACCGGGAGAATTCCTCACAGATACGCAGTATTTT.

This clonotype was picked up a small number of times. The V call is TRBV30, the J call TRBJ1-5, with D hard to call. Germline assignment: CDR1 GTSNPN and CDR2 SVGIG (reference sequence). The CDR3 is made up of 14 amino acids. V was pared by 0 bases and J by 3 bases, with 9 bases between. The DNA for the CDR3 is TGTGCCTGGAGTGTGACGGGCTTCAATCAGCCCCAGCATTTT. This sequence encodes CAWSVTGFNQPQHF.

The V call is TRBV6-6, the J call TRBJ2-3, with 7 bases fitting TRBD1. The CDR3 runs to 18 residues. Losses at the gene ends were 0 bases for V and 3 bases for J; bases not matched to a gene: 12. Germline CDR1 is MNHNY and CDR2 is SVGAGI (reference sequence). CDR3: CASSYSKSGGWKTDTQYF. The CDR3 region has the DNA TGTGCCAGCAGTTACTCGAAGTCAGGGGGTTGGAAAACAGATACGCAGTATTTT.

There are many counts of this clonotype. The chain joins TRBV28 to TRBJ2-3; TRBD2 matches at 7 bases. This CDR3 has 15 residues. Germline V gene sequence: CDR1 MDHEN, CDR2 SYDVKM. Unmatched junction bases numbered 5, after V lost 2 bases and J lost 3 bases. CDR3 loop: CASSLGGGVTDTQYF. CDR3 coding DNA: TGTGCCAGCAGTTTAGGGGGGGGTGTAACAGATACGCAGTATTTT.

This chain connects TRBV5-1 to TRBJ2-1; D gene uncertain. Trimming removed 6 bases from V and 3 bases from J, with 10 bases in between. CDR1 and CDR2 (germline): SGHRS, YFSETQ. The CDR3 has 13 amino acids. The CDR3 reads CASIPAYYNEQFF. The CDR3 region has the DNA TGCGCCAGCATCCCAGCTTACTACAATGAGCAGTTCTTC.

On this clonotype itself: This may be a read error: a much more frequent sequence differs by one nucleotide. It is likely a read error, because the conserved phenylalanine at the end of the CDR3 is missing. In DNA form, the CDR3 reads TGTGCCAGCAGAGACGCGATCAGGGGCTACGAGCAGTACCTC. This encodes CASRDAIRGYEQYL. V and J are TRBV6-2 or TRBV6-3 and TRBJ2-7; D is perhaps TRBD1 (6 bases). CDR1 MNHEY and CDR2 SVGEGT come from the germline V gene. This CDR3 is 14 amino acids long. The V end lost 6 bases, the J end lost 3 bases, and 15 bases lay between the germline ends.

This clonotype was observed a few times. This chain links TRBV5-5 with TRBJ2-4; TRBD1 matches 8 bases. V trimming: 2 bases; J trimming: 6 bases; junction bases outside the gene matches: 10. Germline CDR1 reads SGHKS; CDR2 reads YYEKEE (reference sequence). CDR3 size: 16 residues. The CDR3 DNA follows: TGTGCCAGCAGCTTTGGGGACGGACAGGGTTTAAACATTCAGTACTTC. It specifies CASSFGDGQGLNIQYF.

Many counts were recorded for this clonotype. The rearrangement links TRBV2 to TRBJ1-1; TRBD1 might be the D (6 bases). Trimming took off 2 bases at V and 2 bases at J, with 12 bases between the two ends. The CDR3 length is 15 residues. Germline values: CDR1 SNHLY, CDR2 FYNNEI. Here the CDR3 reads CASSEQGIINTEAFF. The CDR3 DNA reads as TGTGCCAGCAGTGAACAGGGGATCATTAACACTGAAGCTTTCTTT.

The V and J genes are TRBV18 and TRBJ1-2; D gene ambiguous. V dropped 2 bases and J dropped 3 bases, with 7 bases sitting between them. The germline V gene encodes CDR1 KGHSH and CDR2 LQKENI. The CDR3 spans 13 residues. This chain's CDR3 is CASSPARDYGYTF. The CDR3 region has the DNA TGTGCCAGCTCACCAGCACGGGACTATGGCTACACCTTC.

In its sample, this clonotype was seen many times. The V call is TRBV27, the J call TRBJ2-5; 14 bases match TRBD2. The CDR3 spans 16 residues. J was trimmed by 5 bases and V by 3 bases; bases with no gene match: 5. CDR1 is MNHEY, CDR2 SMNVEV, per germline (reference sequence). In DNA form, the CDR3 reads TGTGCCAGCAGTTTTGGACTAGCGGGAGGACCGGAGACCCAGTACTTC. This encodes CASSFGLAGGPETQYF.

V usage is TRBV19 and J usage is TRBJ1-5; TRBD1 matches at 8 bases. Germline V lookup: CDR1 LNHDA, CDR2 SQIVND (reference sequence). The CDR3 spans 14 residues. The ends lost 5 bases at V and 7 bases at J; junction bases unmatched: 7. The CDR3 is CASSPQGGGQPQHF. The CDR3 coding sequence is TGTGCCAGTAGTCCACAGGGGGGGGGACAGCCCCAGCATTTT.

This chain links TRBV10-3 with TRBJ1-5; D might be TRBD1 (5 bases). The CDR3 is 13 amino acids. V lost 0 bases, J lost 5 bases, and 5 bases lay in between. CDR1 and CDR2 (germline): ENHRY, SYGVKD. The chain's CDR3 is CAISESGDQPQHF. DNA of the CDR3: TGTGCCATCAGTGAGTCGGGGGATCAGCCCCAGCATTTT.

This chain joins TRBV29-1 and TRBJ2-1; 14 bases fit TRBD2. V shed 4 bases, J shed 5 bases, and the junction held 19 bases outside the gene matches. CDR1 and CDR2 (germline): SQVTM, ANQGSEA. The length of the CDR3 is 20 residues. Here the CDR3 DNA reads TGCAGCGTTGTACCCGCTAGGACTAGCGGGAGGTCCAAAATTCACAATGAGCAGTTCTTC. This translates into CSVVPARTSGRSKIHNEQFF.